This TCR beta chain originates from a study of breast tumors, draining lymph nodes, adjacent tissues. Study outcomes and limitations: Data fit most tumor T cells coming from lymph node, expanding in tumor. Data only fit, rather than demonstrated, lymph node origin of most tumor T cells. Tumor and nontumor repertoires were significantly more similar in luminal-like than in basal-like breast cancer. Tumors had less TCR diversity than lymph nodes, more than nontumor tissue.

Axillary draining lymph nodes of breast cancer patients supplied the node samples. TCRdb analysed the multiplex PCR reads with MiXCR anew, one entry per CDR3 protein. The repertoire holds 200,000 or so distinct CDR3 sequences, around 33% seen once, with roughly 4% in the top ten. Ten or more counts support this clonotype. The target antigen is unknown. Per the germline V gene, CDR1 is SGHVS and CDR2 is FNYEAQ. Trimming cost V 3 bases and J 10 bases, with 13 bases left between them. CDR3 size: 14 residues. The clonotype comes from a female donor with breast cancer. Some clones in this sample may be carry-over from other donors' samples. The sample taken for sequencing was axillary lymph node tissue. V gene TRBV7-6 combines with J gene TRBJ1-6; a weak D match, TRBD1 (5 bases). In DNA form, the CDR3 reads TGTGCCAGCAGCTTGGCCGGGAGGGACTCACCCCTCCACTTT. Translated: CASSLAGRDSPLHF.